This entry lists 2 T cell receptor beta chains sequenced from one sample in a study of cytomegalovirus exposure and HLA in healthy donors (dated by TCRdb to 2016 to 2017). The library relied on the immunoSEQ multiplex PCR assay. For the multiplex PCR, a mixture combining 60 forward primers for TCR Vbeta segments and 13 reverse primers for TCR Jbeta segments was used. Imported from immuneACCESS, the table was reduced by TCRdb to in-frame sequences with V and J called. These copies leave out some clones; in studies compared against another copy, an unresolved V gene accounts for under half, and the cause of the remainder is not known. Recorded for this sample are around 91,000 clones; more than 55% of them occurred a single time. 2.3% of the sample goes to the ten largest clones. Sample: PBMCs. The receptors were sampled from a human donor in good health.

The chain recombines TRBV4-2 with TRBJ2-7, with TRBD2 identical over 15 bases. V was clipped by 4 bases and J by 1 base; unmatched bases: 8. Germline values: CDR1 LGHNA, CDR2 YNFKEQ. The CDR3 is made up of 18 amino acids. The DNA for the CDR3 is TGTGCCAGCAGCCGAGGGACTAGCGGGGGGACGATATCCTACGAGCAGTACTTC. This gives the protein CASSRGTSGGTISYEQYF.

This chain uses TRBV14 with TRBJ2-7; TRBD1 agrees at 7 bases. The trim removed 3 bases at V and 3 bases at J, leaving 14 bases unmatched. The CDR3 extends over 17 amino acids. The germline CDR1 and CDR2 sequences are SGHDN and FVKESK. The CDR3: CASSQDRRNPTGYEQYF. The CDR3, as DNA: TGTGCCAGCAGCCAGGACAGGCGAAACCCAACCGGCTACGAGCAGTACTTC. Supplemented by reference TRBV14 and TRBJ2-7, the full variable domain reads EAGVTQFPSHSVIEKGQTVTLRCDPISGHDNLYWYRRVMGKEIKFLLHFVKESKQDESGMPNNRFLAERTGGTYSTLKVQPAELEDSGVYFCASSQDRRNPTGYEQYFGPGTRLTVT.